Given below is one TCR beta chain in context. The table came from immunoSEQ multiplex PCR; TCRdb's copy has only in-frame clones and leaves some out. The table records 41,000 or so clones, nearly 90% of them present only once. This sample stems from a study of blood T cell repertoires in COVID-19. Study overall: Both acute and convalescent COVID-19 samples were obtained from the United States, Italy and Spain. PBMCs, B-cell-depleted T cells, or T cells were the source of the cDNA or gDNA that made up the material.

Deletions cut 4 bases from V and 6 bases from J, with 15 bases between. The CDR3 extends over 14 amino acids. Germline-derived CDR1 and CDR2 are MNHEY and SMNVEV (reference sequence). Sequencing was performed on peripheral blood. The sequence came from a man aged 55 to 69 with acute or convalescent COVID-19. This chain uses TRBV27 with TRBJ1-2, with D perhaps TRBD1 (5 bases). DNA of the CDR3: TGTGCCAGCAGTTCAGGGAATCAAAAAAATGGCTACACCTTC. Amino acid sequence: CASSSGNQKNGYTF.